The clone carrying this TCR beta chain was observed at least ten times. TCR beta CDR3 sequences were amplified from RNA transcripts. An initial round of RT-PCR targeting the TCR CDR3 relied on the HTBI primer set. TCRdb re-analysed the multiplex PCR reads in MiXCR, keeping a single row per CDR3 protein. The sample records about 270,000 distinct CDR3 sequences, less than 30% being singletons. This sample is part of a study of T cells in Graves' hyperthyroidism and ophthalmopathy. The germline V and J ends were trimmed by 6 bases and 5 bases, with 13 bases remaining between them. This CDR3 is built from 14 residues. Per germline, CDR1 MRHNA and CDR2 SNTAGT.

The chain has TRBV6-4 and TRBJ2-2; D call uncertain. Sequenced sample: blood. The sequence was collected from a man in his forties with Graves' hyperthyroidism that later progressed to Graves' ophthalmopathy. The CDR3 sequence: CASRPDPSTGELFF. The CDR3 DNA sequence: TGTGCCAGCAGACCCGACCCATCGACCGGGGAGCTGTTTTTT.